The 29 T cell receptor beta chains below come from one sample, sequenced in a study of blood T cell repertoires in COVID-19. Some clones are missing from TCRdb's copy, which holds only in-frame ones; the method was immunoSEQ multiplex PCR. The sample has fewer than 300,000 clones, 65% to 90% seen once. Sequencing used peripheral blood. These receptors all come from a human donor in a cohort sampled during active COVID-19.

The chain's CDR3 is CASSFGPPRSSGNTIYF. CDR3 DNA sequence: TGTGCCAGCAGCTTTGGGCCACCCCGAAGCTCGGGAAACACCATATATTTT. This sequence joins TRBV7-2 and TRBJ1-3; no clear D. This CDR3 is built from 17 residues. The V gene's germline CDR1 is SGHTA and CDR2 FQGNSA. Trimming cost V 3 bases and J 4 bases, with 19 bases left between them.

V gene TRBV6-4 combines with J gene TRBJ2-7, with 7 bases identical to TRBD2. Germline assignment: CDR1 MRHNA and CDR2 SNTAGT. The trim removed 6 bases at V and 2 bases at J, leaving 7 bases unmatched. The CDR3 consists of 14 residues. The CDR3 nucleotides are TGTGCCAGCAGCCGGGAGGTGGGGGCCTACGAGCAGTACTTC. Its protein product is CASSREVGAYEQYF.

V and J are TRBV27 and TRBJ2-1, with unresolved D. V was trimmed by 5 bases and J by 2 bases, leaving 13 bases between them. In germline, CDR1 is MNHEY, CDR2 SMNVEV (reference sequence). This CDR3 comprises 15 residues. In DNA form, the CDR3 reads TGTGCCAGCAGTCCCTTCTTAATCGCCTACAATGAGCAGTTCTTC. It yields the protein CASSPFLIAYNEQFF.

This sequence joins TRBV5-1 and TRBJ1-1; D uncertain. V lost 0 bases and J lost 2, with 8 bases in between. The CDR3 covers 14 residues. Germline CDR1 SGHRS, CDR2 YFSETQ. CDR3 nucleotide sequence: TGCGCCAGCAGCTTGGGAGACATTAACACTGAAGCTTTCTTT. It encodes CASSLGDINTEAFF.

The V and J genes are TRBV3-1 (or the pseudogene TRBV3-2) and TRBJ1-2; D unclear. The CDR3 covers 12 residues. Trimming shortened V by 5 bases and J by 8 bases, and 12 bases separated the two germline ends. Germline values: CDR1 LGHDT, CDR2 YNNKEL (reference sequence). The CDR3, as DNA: TGTGCCAGCAGCGGATGGGAGAGGGGCTACACCTTC. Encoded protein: CASSGWERGYTF.

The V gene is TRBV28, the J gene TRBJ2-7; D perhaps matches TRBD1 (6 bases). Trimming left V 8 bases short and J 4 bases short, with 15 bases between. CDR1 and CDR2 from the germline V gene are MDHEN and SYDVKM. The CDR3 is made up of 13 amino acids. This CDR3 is CASREGGKYEQYF. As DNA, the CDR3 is TGTGCCAGCCGTGAAGGGGGAAAATACGAGCAGTACTTC.

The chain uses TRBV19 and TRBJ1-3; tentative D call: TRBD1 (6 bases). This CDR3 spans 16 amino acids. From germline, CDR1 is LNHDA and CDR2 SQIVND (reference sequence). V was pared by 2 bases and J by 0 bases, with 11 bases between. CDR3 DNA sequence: TGTGCCAGTAGTATAAACAGGGCGACCTCTGGAAACACCATATATTTT. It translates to CASSINRATSGNTIYF. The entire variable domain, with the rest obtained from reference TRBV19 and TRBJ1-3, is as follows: DGGITQSPKYLFRKEGQNVTLSCEQNLNHDAMYWYRQDPGQGLRLIYYSQIVNDFQKGDIAEGYSVSREKKESFPLTVTSAQKNPTAFYLCASSINRATSGNTIYFGEGSWLTVV.

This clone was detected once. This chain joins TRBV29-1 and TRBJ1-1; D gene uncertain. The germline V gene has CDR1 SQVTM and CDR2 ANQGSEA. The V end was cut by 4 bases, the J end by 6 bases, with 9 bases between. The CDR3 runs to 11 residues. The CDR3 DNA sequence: TGCAGCGTTGTTTCCTTTCCTGAAGCTTTCTTT. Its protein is CSVVSFPEAFF.

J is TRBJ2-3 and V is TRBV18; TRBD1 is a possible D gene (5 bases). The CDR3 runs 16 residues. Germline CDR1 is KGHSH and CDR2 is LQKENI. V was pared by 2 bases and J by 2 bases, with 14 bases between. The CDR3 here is CASSPLTARHTDTQYF. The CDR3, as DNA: TGTGCCAGCTCACCATTGACAGCCCGCCACACAGATACGCAGTATTTT.

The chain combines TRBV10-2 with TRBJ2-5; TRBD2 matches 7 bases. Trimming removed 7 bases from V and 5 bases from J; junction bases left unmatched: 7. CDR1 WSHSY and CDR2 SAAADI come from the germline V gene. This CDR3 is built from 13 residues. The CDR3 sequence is CASTMGGGETQYF. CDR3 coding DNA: TGCGCCAGCACGATGGGGGGAGGGGAGACCCAGTACTTC.

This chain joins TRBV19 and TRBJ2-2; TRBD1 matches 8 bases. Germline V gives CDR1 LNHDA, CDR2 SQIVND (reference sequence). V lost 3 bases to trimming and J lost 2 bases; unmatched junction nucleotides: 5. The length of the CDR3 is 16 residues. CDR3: CASSIGDRINTGELFF. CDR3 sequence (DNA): TGTGCCAGTAGTATTGGGGACAGGATTAACACCGGGGAGCTGTTTTTT. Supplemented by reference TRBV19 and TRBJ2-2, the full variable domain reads DGGITQSPKYLFRKEGQNVTLSCEQNLNHDAMYWYRQDPGQGLRLIYYSQIVNDFQKGDIAEGYSVSREKKESFPLTVTSAQKNPTAFYLCASSIGDRINTGELFFGEGSRLTVL.

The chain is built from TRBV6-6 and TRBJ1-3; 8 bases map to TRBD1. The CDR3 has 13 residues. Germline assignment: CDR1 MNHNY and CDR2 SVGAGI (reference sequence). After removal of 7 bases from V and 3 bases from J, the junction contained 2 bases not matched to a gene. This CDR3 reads CASNDRGGNTIYF. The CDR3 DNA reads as TGTGCCAGCAACGACAGGGGTGGAAACACCATATATTTT.

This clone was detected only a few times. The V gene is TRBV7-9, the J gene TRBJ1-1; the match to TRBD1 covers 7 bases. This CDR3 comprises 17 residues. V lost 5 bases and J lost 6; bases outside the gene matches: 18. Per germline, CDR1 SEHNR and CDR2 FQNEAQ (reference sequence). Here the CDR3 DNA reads TGTGCCAGCAGCCTCCTGGCGGTAAAGGGGACAGCCCCTGAAGCTTTCTTT. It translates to CASSLLAVKGTAPEAFF.

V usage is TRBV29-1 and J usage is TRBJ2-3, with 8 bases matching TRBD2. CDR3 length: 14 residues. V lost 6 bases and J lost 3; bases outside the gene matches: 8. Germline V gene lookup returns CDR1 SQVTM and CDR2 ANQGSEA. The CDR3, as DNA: TGCAGCGTCGTACGGAGCGGGAGTACAGATACGCAGTATTTT. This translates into CSVVRSGSTDTQYF.

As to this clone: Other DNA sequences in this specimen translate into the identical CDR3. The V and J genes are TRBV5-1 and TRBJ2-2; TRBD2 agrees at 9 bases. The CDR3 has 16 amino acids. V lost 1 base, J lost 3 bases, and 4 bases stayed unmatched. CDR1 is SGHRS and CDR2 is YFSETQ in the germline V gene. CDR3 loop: CASSLLAGDDTGELFF. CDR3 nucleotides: TGCGCCAGCAGCTTGTTAGCGGGAGATGACACCGGGGAGCTGTTTTTT. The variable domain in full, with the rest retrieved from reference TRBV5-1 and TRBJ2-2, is KAGVTQTPRYLIKTRGQQVTLSCSPISGHRSVSWYQQTPGQGLQFLFEYFSETQRNKGNFPGRFSGRQFSNSRSEMNVSTLELGDSALYLCASSLLAGDDTGELFFGEGSRLTVL.

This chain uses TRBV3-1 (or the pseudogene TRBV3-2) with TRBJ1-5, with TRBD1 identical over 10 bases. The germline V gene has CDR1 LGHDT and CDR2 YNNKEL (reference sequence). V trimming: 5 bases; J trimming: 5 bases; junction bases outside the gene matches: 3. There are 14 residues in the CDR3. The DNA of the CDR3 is TGTGCCAGCAGCTTCGGACAGGGGGATCAGCCCCAGCATTTT. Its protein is CASSFGQGDQPQHF.

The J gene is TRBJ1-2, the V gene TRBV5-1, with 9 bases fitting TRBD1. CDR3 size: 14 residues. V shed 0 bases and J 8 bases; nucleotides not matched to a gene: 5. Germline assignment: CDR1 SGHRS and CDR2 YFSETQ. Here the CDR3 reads CASSLARTGDGYTF. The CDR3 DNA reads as TGCGCCAGCAGCTTGGCCCGGACAGGGGACGGCTACACCTTC.

DNA of the CDR3: TGTGCCAGCAGCTTAGGAAGCGGCAAAGAGACCCAGTACTTC. It translates to CASSLGSGKETQYF. The chain joins TRBV7-2 to TRBJ2-5, with D possibly TRBD2 on 5 matching bases. This CDR3 is 14 amino acids long. Trimming stripped 1 base from V and 3 bases from J, with 9 bases between. Germline V gene lookup returns CDR1 SGHTA and CDR2 FQGNSA. The complete variable domain, with remaining parts taken from reference TRBV7-2 and TRBJ2-5, reads GAGVSQSPSNKVTEKGKDVELRCDPISGHTALYWYRQSLGQGLEFLIYFQGNSAPDKSGLPSDRFSAERTGGSVSTLTIQRTQQEDSAVYLCASSLGSGKETQYFGPGTRLLVL.

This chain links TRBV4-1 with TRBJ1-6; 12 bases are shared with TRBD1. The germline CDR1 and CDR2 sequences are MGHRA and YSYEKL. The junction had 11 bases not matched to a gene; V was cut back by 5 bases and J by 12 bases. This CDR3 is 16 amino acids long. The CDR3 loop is CASSAGQGARLEPLHF. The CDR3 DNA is TGCGCCAGCAGCGCGGGACAGGGGGCGCGTCTAGAACCCCTCCACTTT.

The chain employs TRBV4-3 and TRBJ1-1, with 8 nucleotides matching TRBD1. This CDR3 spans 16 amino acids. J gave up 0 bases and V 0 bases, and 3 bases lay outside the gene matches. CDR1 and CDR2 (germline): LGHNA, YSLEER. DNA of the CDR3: TGCGCCAGCAGCCAAGAGCAGGGGGCGATGAACACTGAAGCTTTCTTT. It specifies CASSQEQGAMNTEAFF.

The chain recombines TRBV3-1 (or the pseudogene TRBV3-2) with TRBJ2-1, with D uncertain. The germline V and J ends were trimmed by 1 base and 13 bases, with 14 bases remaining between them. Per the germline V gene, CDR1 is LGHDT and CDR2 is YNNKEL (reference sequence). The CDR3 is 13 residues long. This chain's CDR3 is CASSQGAPPVQFF. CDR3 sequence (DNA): TGTGCCAGCAGCCAAGGTGCGCCTCCCGTCCAGTTCTTC.

The CDR3 DNA is TGTGCCAGCAGCTCGGACTACCTTATCACAGATACGCAGTATTTT. This sequence encodes CASSSDYLITDTQYF. This chain uses TRBV5-6 with TRBJ2-3, with D possibly TRBD2 on 6 matching bases. Trimming took 3 bases from V and 2 from J, leaving 13 bases between them. The CDR3 covers 15 residues. Per germline, CDR1 SGHDT and CDR2 YYEEEE.

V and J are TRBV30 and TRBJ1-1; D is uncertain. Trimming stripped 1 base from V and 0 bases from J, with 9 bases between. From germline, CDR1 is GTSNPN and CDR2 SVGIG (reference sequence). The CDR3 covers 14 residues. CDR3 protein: CAWSGVILNTEAFF. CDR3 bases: TGTGCCTGGAGTGGAGTGATCCTGAACACTGAAGCTTTCTTT.

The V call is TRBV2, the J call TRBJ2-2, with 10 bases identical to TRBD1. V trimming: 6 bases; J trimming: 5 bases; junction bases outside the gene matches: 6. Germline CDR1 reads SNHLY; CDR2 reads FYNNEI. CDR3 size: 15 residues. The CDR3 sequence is CASRTGTGETGELFF. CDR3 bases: TGTGCCAGCAGGACCGGGACAGGGGAGACCGGGGAGCTGTTTTTT. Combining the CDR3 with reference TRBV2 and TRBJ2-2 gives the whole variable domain EPEVTQTPSHQVTQMGQEVILRCVPISNHLYFYWYRQILGQKVEFLVSFYNNEISEKSEIFDDQFSVERPDGSNFTLKIRSTKLEDSAMYFCASRTGTGETGELFFGEGSRLTVL.

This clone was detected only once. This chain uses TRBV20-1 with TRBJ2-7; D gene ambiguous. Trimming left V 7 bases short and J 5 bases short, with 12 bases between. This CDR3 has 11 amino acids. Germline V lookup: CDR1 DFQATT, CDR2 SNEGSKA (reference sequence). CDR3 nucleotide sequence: TGCAGTGTCGAGGTGCAAAACGAGCAGTACTTC. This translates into CSVEVQNEQYF.

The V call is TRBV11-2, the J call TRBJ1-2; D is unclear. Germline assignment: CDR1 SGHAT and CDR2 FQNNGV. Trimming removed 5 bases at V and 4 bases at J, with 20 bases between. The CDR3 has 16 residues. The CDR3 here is CASSAQHPSAAYGYTF. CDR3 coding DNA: TGTGCCAGCAGCGCACAGCACCCCTCTGCAGCCTATGGCTACACCTTC. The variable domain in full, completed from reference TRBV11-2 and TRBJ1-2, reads EAGVAQSPRYKIIEKRQSVAFWCNPISGHATLYWYQQILGQGPKLLIQFQNNGVVDDSQLPKDRFSAERLKGVDSTLKIQPAKLEDSAVYLCASSAQHPSAAYGYTFGSGTRLTVV.

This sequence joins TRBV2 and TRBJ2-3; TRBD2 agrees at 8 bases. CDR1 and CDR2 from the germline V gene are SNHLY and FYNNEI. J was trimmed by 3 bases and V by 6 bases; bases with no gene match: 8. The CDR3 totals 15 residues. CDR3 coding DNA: TGTGCCAGCAGAAAGACTAGCGCTGGGACAGATACGCAGTATTTT. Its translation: CASRKTSAGTDTQYF.

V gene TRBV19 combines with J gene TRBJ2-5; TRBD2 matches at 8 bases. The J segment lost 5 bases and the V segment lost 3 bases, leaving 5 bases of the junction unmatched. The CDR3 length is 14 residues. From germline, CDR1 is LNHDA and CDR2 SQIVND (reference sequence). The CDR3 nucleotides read TGTGCCAGTAGTATGGCGGGAGGTCGTGAGACCCAGTACTTC. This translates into CASSMAGGRETQYF. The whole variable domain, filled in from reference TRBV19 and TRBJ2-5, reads DGGITQSPKYLFRKEGQNVTLSCEQNLNHDAMYWYRQDPGQGLRLIYYSQIVNDFQKGDIAEGYSVSREKKESFPLTVTSAQKNPTAFYLCASSMAGGRETQYFGPGTRLLVL.

CDR3 in DNA: TGTGCCAGCTGCCAGCAACCAGGGGGGAACACTGAAGCTTTCTTT. It is translated as CASCQQPGGNTEAFF. The J gene is TRBJ1-1, the V gene TRBV6-5; 7 nucleotides match TRBD1. Unmatched junction bases numbered 10, after V lost 8 bases and J lost 1 base. CDR1 is MNHEY, CDR2 SVGAGI, per germline. This CDR3 comprises 15 residues.